These 29 T cell receptor beta chains were all obtained from the same sample, sequenced in a study of shared clonotypes between healthy human individuals. Data came from immunoSEQ multiplex PCR; TCRdb stores just in-frame clones and leaves some out. The table records some 2,000,000 clones, approximately 94% of them present only once. Naive CD8 cells lacked CD45RO and underwent positive selection for CCR7, leaving out terminally differentiated effector memory CD45RA+ cells. Sequenced input: naive CD8+ T cells sorted from blood. These receptors all come from a man between 18 and 29 years old in good health.

V usage is TRBV15 and J usage is TRBJ1-5; a possible D gene is TRBD1 (5 bases). This CDR3 is built from 13 residues. Trimming cost V 7 bases and J 7 bases, with 14 bases left between them. Germline V gene data show CDR1 as LNHNV and CDR2 as YYDKDF (reference sequence). CDR3 nucleotides: TGTGCCACCATGGGGCAGGATGGGCAGCCCCAGCATTTT. Encoded protein: CATMGQDGQPQHF.

The rearrangement links TRBV5-6 to TRBJ1-4; D uncertain. Germline loops: CDR1 SGHDT, CDR2 YYEEEE. The CDR3 has 14 residues. Deletions cut 5 bases from V and 0 bases from J, with 8 bases between. In DNA form, the CDR3 reads TGTGCCAGCAGTACCGATGCAACTAATGAAAAACTGTTTTTT. Protein product: CASSTDATNEKLFF.

The DNA for the CDR3 is TGTGCCAGCAGCTTCGGGGAGGACAGTCTGTTTTTT. Translated, it gives CASSFGEDSLFF. The gene calls are TRBV7-9 and TRBJ2-2; D possibly matches TRBD1 or TRBD2 (6 bases each). The CDR3 is 12 amino acids. The V and J ends lost 3 bases and 14 bases respectively, with 13 bases between them. From germline, CDR1 is SEHNR and CDR2 FQNEAQ (reference sequence).

The chain uses TRBV5-4 and TRBJ2-7; D unresolved. V shed 0 bases and J shed 5 bases, with 12 bases lying between them. Germline V gene sequence: CDR1 SGHNT, CDR2 YYREEE (reference sequence). This CDR3 region has 14 residues. This CDR3 reads CASSLDPTWDEQYF. CDR3 in DNA: TGTGCCAGCAGCTTGGATCCTACCTGGGACGAGCAGTACTTC.

The gene calls are TRBV7-6 and TRBJ1-1, with D maybe TRBD1 (6 bases). The V and J ends lost 0 bases and 8 bases respectively, with 13 bases between them. This CDR3 region has 14 residues. Germline V lookup: CDR1 SGHVS, CDR2 FNYEAQ. CDR3 nucleotide sequence: TGTGCCAGCAGCTTAGCGGCGACAGGACCCGAAGCTTTCTTT. Protein sequence: CASSLAATGPEAFF. The full variable domain, completed using reference TRBV7-6 and TRBJ1-1, is GAGVSQSPRYKVTKRGQDVALRCDPISGHVSLYWYRQALGQGPEFLTYFNYEAQQDKSGLPNDRFSAERPEGSISTLTIQRTEQRDSAMYRCASSLAATGPEAFFGQGTRLTVV.

The rearrangement joins TRBV6-6 to TRBJ2-1; D tentatively reads TRBD1 or TRBD2 (5 bases each). The length of the CDR3 is 13 residues. V lost 5 bases and J lost 5, with 10 bases in between. Germline CDR1 MNHNY, CDR2 SVGAGI (reference sequence). The CDR3, as DNA: TGTGCCAGCAGTCATCGAGGGGACAATGAGCAGTTCTTC. It is translated as CASSHRGDNEQFF.

The chain recombines TRBV28 with TRBJ2-3, with 12 bases that match TRBD2. V dropped 3 bases and J dropped 1; count of bases not matched to a gene: 2. Germline loops: CDR1 MDHEN, CDR2 SYDVKM. CDR3 length equals 16 residues. CDR3 nucleotide sequence: TGTGCCAGCAGTTTCGGACTAGCGGGGCGCACAGATACGCAGTATTTT. This sequence encodes CASSFGLAGRTDTQYF.

Worth noting for this clone: Different DNA sequences within this sample yield the same CDR3. This chain connects TRBV5-5 to TRBJ1-5, with 11 bases identical to TRBD1. CDR3 size: 16 residues. CDR1 SGHKS and CDR2 YYEKEE come from the germline V gene (reference sequence). The J segment lost 6 bases and the V segment lost 0 bases, leaving 5 bases of the junction unmatched. The CDR3 nucleotides read TGTGCCAGCAGCTTGGAGGACAGGGGGCTCGGTCAGCCCCAGCATTTT. This gives the protein CASSLEDRGLGQPQHF.

This sequence joins TRBV27 and TRBJ2-1; 8 positions match TRBD1. Germline V CDR1 and CDR2: MNHEY, SMNVEV (reference sequence). V shed 3 bases, J shed 8 bases, and the junction held 9 bases outside the gene matches. The CDR3 consists of 15 residues. CDR3 sequence (DNA): TGTGCCAGCAGTTTGGGACAGGCTTCTATGGATGAGCAGTTCTTC. Its translation is CASSLGQASMDEQFF.

The rearrangement joins TRBV5-1 to TRBJ1-4; TRBD1 aligns across 8 bases. In germline, CDR1 is SGHRS, CDR2 YFSETQ. V lost 0 bases, J lost 0 bases, and 4 bases stayed unmatched. The CDR3 loop spans 17 amino acids. The CDR3 DNA follows: TGCGCCAGCAGCTTGGTTGGACAGGGAACAACTAATGAAAAACTGTTTTTT. It yields the protein CASSLVGQGTTNEKLFF.

This chain uses TRBV19 with TRBJ2-7; D remains unclear. CDR3 length equals 13 residues. CDR1 and CDR2 (germline): LNHDA, SQIVND (reference sequence). V was pared by 8 bases and J by 2 bases, with 13 bases between. CDR3 coding DNA: TGTGCCAGTCTTGGACCCCCCACCTACGAGCAGTACTTC. Protein: CASLGPPTYEQYF.

This clone was recorded once. This chain connects TRBV27 to TRBJ2-1, with a possible D match to TRBD2 (6 bases). Trimming pared 3 bases from V and 0 bases from J, leaving 9 bases between. The CDR3 length is 15 residues. Germline CDR1 MNHEY, CDR2 SMNVEV (reference sequence). The CDR3 nucleotides are TGTGCCAGCAGTTTTTATAGCGGCTCCTACAATGAGCAGTTCTTC. Encoded protein: CASSFYSGSYNEQFF.

The V gene is TRBV2, the J gene TRBJ2-7, with TRBD1 matching 9 bases. CDR3 length: 15 amino acids. Germline CDR1 and CDR2: SNHLY and FYNNEI. The trim removed 6 bases at V and 4 bases at J, leaving 10 bases unmatched. The CDR3 DNA is TGTGCCAGCAGGGCCGGGACAGGGCTTTTGTACGAGCAGTACTTC. This encodes CASRAGTGLLYEQYF.

In the case of this clone: This sample also contains other DNA sequences that code for the same CDR3. The chain recombines TRBV6-1 with TRBJ2-3; D is undetermined. The V gene's germline CDR1 is MNHNS and CDR2 SASEGT. This CDR3 comprises 13 residues. V was cut by 2 bases and J by 2 bases, with 5 bases left in between. CDR3 in amino acids: CASSELYTDTQYF. For the CDR3, the DNA is TGTGCCAGCAGTGAACTTTACACAGATACGCAGTATTTT.

The CDR3 region is CASSQWTSGEETQYF. For the CDR3, the DNA is TGTGCCAGCAGTCAATGGACTAGCGGGGAAGAGACCCAGTACTTC. The rearrangement links TRBV6-6 to TRBJ2-5, with 12 bases fitting TRBD2. The trim removed 5 bases at V and 3 bases at J, leaving 4 bases unmatched. CDR1 is MNHNY, CDR2 SVGAGI, per germline (reference sequence). This CDR3 is 15 amino acids long.

This clone has just one count. The V call is TRBV7-9, the J call TRBJ2-5; TRBD2 is a possible D gene (6 bases). Per the germline V gene, CDR1 is SEHNR and CDR2 is FQNEAQ (reference sequence). V lost 2 bases to trimming and J lost 0 bases, with 16 bases between them. The CDR3 totals 17 residues. The CDR3 region has the DNA TGTGCCAGCAGCTTAAACACGTACTTAGCGGACCAAGAGACCCAGTACTTC. Translating it yields CASSLNTYLADQETQYF.

The chain joins TRBV29-1 to TRBJ2-7, with TRBD1 matching over 8 bases. This CDR3 comprises 17 residues. V lost 0 bases to trimming and J lost 3 bases; unmatched junction nucleotides: 13. Germline V lookup: CDR1 SQVTM, CDR2 ANQGSEA. Written as DNA, the CDR3 is TGCAGCGTTGAAGAACTCCCGACAGGGGCCGTCCTCTACGAGCAGTACTTC. This encodes CSVEELPTGAVLYEQYF.

The V gene is TRBV10-3, the J gene TRBJ2-7; D is perhaps TRBD1 (6 bases). The germline CDR1 and CDR2 sequences are ENHRY and SYGVKD. This CDR3 spans 14 amino acids. V gave up 6 bases and J gave up 0 bases, with 12 bases separating them. The CDR3 sequence: CAISTGLSSYEQYF. The CDR3 DNA follows: TGTGCCATCAGCACAGGGTTGAGCTCCTACGAGCAGTACTTC.

This chain connects TRBV5-1 to TRBJ2-7, with D maybe TRBD1 (5 bases). Germline V gene lookup returns CDR1 SGHRS and CDR2 YFSETQ. V gave up 5 bases and J gave up 5 bases, with 14 bases separating them. This CDR3 has 13 amino acids. As DNA, the CDR3 is TGCGCCAGCAGTCTTCCTCCAGGGAACGAGCAGTACTTC. Amino acids: CASSLPPGNEQYF.

J is TRBJ2-7 and V is TRBV11-2, with 11 bases fitting TRBD1. J lost 3 bases, V lost 1 base, and 5 bases had no gene match. This CDR3 region has 16 residues. The germline gives CDR1 SGHAT, CDR2 FQNNGV. The CDR3 spells CASSLAPGQGGYEQYF. Here the CDR3 DNA reads TGTGCCAGCAGCTTAGCTCCGGGACAGGGGGGCTACGAGCAGTACTTC.

This clone was seen just once. This sequence joins TRBV28 and TRBJ1-3; perhaps TRBD1 as D (5 bases). Germline V gene sequence: CDR1 MDHEN, CDR2 SYDVKM. The CDR3 extends over 12 amino acids. V lost 11 bases and J 2 bases, leaving 10 bases between the germline ends. This CDR3 is CAGGGTGNTIYF. The DNA for the CDR3 is TGTGCCGGTGGGGGAACTGGAAACACCATATATTTT.

This chain connects TRBV29-1 to TRBJ2-1; the match to TRBD2 covers 12 bases. The CDR3 covers 17 residues. Germline values: CDR1 SQVTM, CDR2 ANQGSEA. After removal of 7 bases from V and 4 bases from J, the junction contained 14 bases not matched to a gene. CDR3 in amino acids: CSAGASGRAGKYNEQFF. The CDR3, as DNA: TGCAGCGCCGGGGCTAGCGGGAGGGCCGGGAAGTACAATGAGCAGTTCTTC.

The chain joins TRBV15 to TRBJ1-1; D possibly corresponds to TRBD1 (6 bases). This CDR3 has 11 amino acids. CDR1 is LNHNV, CDR2 YYDKDF, per germline (reference sequence). The V end lost 5 bases, the J end lost 10 bases, and 11 bases lay between the germline ends. The CDR3 nucleotides read TGTGCCACCAGCGGAGGGACACGAGCTTTCTTT. This gives the protein CATSGGTRAFF.

The chain carries TRBV19 and TRBJ2-7, with D unclear. Trimming left V 5 bases short and J 1 base short, with 15 bases between. The CDR3 length is 15 residues. The V gene's germline CDR1 is LNHDA and CDR2 SQIVND (reference sequence). The CDR3 is CASSWALTESYEQYF. In DNA, the CDR3 is TGTGCCAGTAGTTGGGCCCTGACGGAATCCTACGAGCAGTACTTC.

A note on this clone: The same CDR3 also results from other DNA sequences found in this sample. The V call is TRBV5-1, the J call TRBJ2-7; unclear D gene. Germline assignment: CDR1 SGHRS and CDR2 YFSETQ. This CDR3 spans 11 amino acids. The V gene lost 4 bases and the J gene lost 3 bases, with 5 bases spanning the gap. CDR3 in amino acids: CASSDDYEQYF. The CDR3 DNA reads TGCGCCAGCAGCGATGACTACGAGCAGTACTTC.

Remarks on this clone: Other nucleotide sequences from this sample produce the same CDR3. This chain's CDR3 is CASSENTDTQYF. The CDR3 region has the DNA TGTGCCAGCAGCGAGAACACAGATACGCAGTATTTT. This chain links TRBV9 with TRBJ2-3; no definite D call. The CDR3 has 12 residues. Germline V CDR1 and CDR2: SGDLS, YYNGEE. The germline V and J ends were trimmed by 3 bases and 2 bases, with 4 bases remaining between them.

The chain is built from TRBV28 and TRBJ1-6; a possible D gene is TRBD1 (5 bases). The germline CDR1 and CDR2 sequences are MDHEN and SYDVKM. V lost 6 bases to trimming and J lost 4 bases, with 16 bases between them. This CDR3 has 16 residues. The DNA for the CDR3 is TGTGCCAGCAGACTCTTTGGGGCCCAGTATAATTCACCCCTCCACTTT. Translating it yields CASRLFGAQYNSPLHF. Combining the CDR3 with reference TRBV28 and TRBJ1-6 gives the whole variable domain DVKVTQSSRYLVKRTGEKVFLECVQDMDHENMFWYRQDPGLGLRLIYFSYDVKMKEKGDIPEGYSVSREKKERFSLILESASTNQTSMYLCASRLFGAQYNSPLHFGNGTRLTVT.

This clone has just one count. V usage is TRBV29-1 and J usage is TRBJ2-1; D is unresolved. Germline values: CDR1 SQVTM, CDR2 ANQGSEA. CDR3 length equals 11 residues. V was shortened by 5 bases and J by 10 bases, with 12 bases between the two germline ends. The CDR3 reads CSVPKIEEQFF. The CDR3 DNA is TGCAGCGTTCCGAAGATAGAGGAGCAGTTCTTC.

The chain is built from TRBV27 and TRBJ2-2, with TRBD1 matching 7 bases. The V and J ends lost 7 bases and 6 bases, in that order; junction bases with no gene match: 2. Germline CDR1 and CDR2: MNHEY and SMNVEV (reference sequence). The CDR3 covers 12 residues. The CDR3 sequence is CASNQGAGELFF. CDR3 in DNA: TGTGCCAGCAACCAGGGGGCCGGGGAGCTGTTTTTT.